This TCR beta chain was recorded in a study of blood T cells in healthy people across ages. Broader study findings: In older individuals, TCR beta diversity per million T cells was lower, falling roughly linearly with age.

Germline CDR1 is MNHEY and CDR2 is SVGEGT. The CDR3 extends over 15 amino acids. The V gene end was trimmed by 4 bases and the J gene end by 5 bases; junction bases not matched to a gene: 7. This clonotype has only a few counts. The antigen is unknown. PCR was performed a second time for roughly 7 to 11 cycles using a sample-barcoded 5' primer and a J-beta primer mix. Via MiXCR, TCRdb re-called the 5' RACE reads, giving one row per CDR3 protein. The table records 700,000 to 900,000 distinct CDR3 sequences, around 24% of them present only once. These same records also appear under a second study, on T cells of mothers and their children.

Sequenced: blood. This receptor was obtained from a boy aged 5-17 years in good health. The V gene is TRBV6-2 or TRBV6-3, the J gene TRBJ2-1; TRBD2 matches 8 bases. This CDR3 reads CASSSNSGSDNEQFF. CDR3 coding DNA: TGTGCCAGCAGTTCGAACAGCGGGAGCGACAATGAGCAGTTCTTC.